This T cell receptor gamma chain was sequenced during a study of Vδ1+ human thymocytes. There are 14 residues in the CDR3. Germline CDR1 reads VINAFY; CDR2 reads YDVSNSKD. V gave up 0 bases and J gave up 5 bases; unmatched junction bases: 7. RNA was extracted from the cells and then reverse transcribed. CDR3 amplicons came from multiplex PCR with pooled V-gene forward and constant-region reverse primers. TCRdb re-processed the multiplex PCR reads via CATT. The sample contains 10,000 to 13,000 gamma-chain clones, over 40% of which appear only once. Study-wide points: Thymic TRG and TRD repertoires appeared highly polyclonal, with Gaussian CDR3 length distributions.

A remark on this clone: Its target is not known.

The receptor's source is a boy under two years old who had congenital heart surgery. The sequencing sample was made of Vdelta1+ gamma-delta thymocytes from the thymus. Subset in this sample: FACS-sorted CD3+ TCRalphabeta- TCRVdelta1+ TCRVdelta2- thymocytes. This rearrangement joins TRGV5 to TRGJ1 or TRGJ2. No J segment appears in TCRdb, so it was assigned here by matching the sequence to germline. CDR3 amino acids: CATWDRRVDYKKLF. In DNA form, the CDR3 reads TGTGCCACCTGGGACAGGCGGGTTGATTATAAGAAACTCTTT.